The rows below give T cell receptor beta chains drawn from one sample of a study of blood T cells in healthy people across ages. In TCRdb, the 5' RACE reads were re-called with MiXCR into one record per CDR3 protein. The repertoire has roughly 2 million distinct CDR3 sequences, less than 50% of them found once; the top ten carry roughly 2%. The sequenced sample was blood. The source of these receptors is a woman aged 40 to 50 in good health. CDR3s include the opening cysteine and the closing phenylalanine or tryptophan. A D gene is named only where the DNA matches it firmly. Expanded clones get a size class; other rows say once, few or many, or leave the size out.

CDR3aa,CDR3nt,j_gene,v_gene,d_gene,abundance
CASSLAAKTLGGYTF,TGCGCCAGCAGCTTGGCGGCAAAGACTTTAGGTGGCTACACCTTC,TRBJ1-2,TRBV5-1,NA,NA
CASLRGGNEQFF,TGTGCCAGTCTTCGGGGGGGCAATGAGCAGTTCTTC,TRBJ2-1,TRBV2,TRBD2,once
CSAPRDSETQYF,TGCAGTGCTCCCCGGGACAGTGAGACCCAGTACTTC,TRBJ2-5,TRBV20-1,TRBD1,few
CASGLGEAFSYEQYF,TGTGCCAGCGGCTTAGGGGAGGCATTTTCCTACGAGCAGTACTTC,TRBJ2-7,TRBV7-9,NA,once
CSAVSTSGATDTQYF,TGCAGTGCTGTTTCGACTAGCGGGGCCACAGATACGCAGTATTTT,TRBJ2-3,TRBV20-1,TRBD2,NA
CASSETGQGSDSPLHF,TGCGCCAGCAGTGAGACAGGACAGGGTTCGGATTCACCCCTCCACTTT,TRBJ1-6,TRBV10-2,TRBD1,NA
CASSQTPNGAFF,TGCGCCAGCAGCCAAACGCCCAATGGGGCTTTCTTT,TRBJ1-1,TRBV4-1,NA,few
CASSDRGGRYNEQFF,TGCGCCAGCAGTGACAGGGGGGGCCGCTACAATGAGCAGTTCTTC,TRBJ2-1,TRBV10-1,NA,NA
CSAPRTGANTGELFF,TGCAGTGCTCCCAGGACAGGCGCGAACACCGGGGAGCTGTTTTTT,TRBJ2-2,TRBV20-1,TRBD1,NA
CSASSRDTRDNQPQHF,TGCAGTGCTAGTTCCCGGGACACCCGAGACAATCAGCCCCAGCATTTT,TRBJ1-5,TRBV20-1,NA,once
CASSEGLGPIYEQYF,TGTGCCAGCAGTGAAGGTTTAGGACCGATCTACGAGCAGTACTTC,TRBJ2-7,TRBV6-1,NA,once
CASSIGFYNSPLHF,TGCGCCAGCAGCATCGGATTCTATAATTCACCCCTCCACTTT,TRBJ1-6,TRBV4-3,NA,NA
CASSSIRRGNIQYF,TGTGCCAGCAGTTCCATCCGCCGGGGAAACATTCAGTACTTC,TRBJ2-4,TRBV28,NA,NA
CASSLERQEQYF,TGTGCCAGCAGTTTAGAGAGGCAAGAGCAGTACTTC,TRBJ2-7,TRBV12-3/TRBV12-4,NA,NA
CSAFGATDTQYF,TGCAGTGCTTTTGGAGCCACAGATACGCAGTATTTT,TRBJ2-3,TRBV20-1,NA,NA
CASSTRTGEEKTQYF,TGTGCCAGCAGCACCAGGACAGGGGAGGAAAAGACCCAGTACTTC,TRBJ2-5,TRBV21-1,NA,few
CASSSSGTGSEKLFF,TGTGCCAGCAGCTCATCCGGGACAGGGAGTGAAAAACTGTTTTTT,TRBJ1-4,TRBV11-2,TRBD1,few
CASSLILTGAPEAFF,TGCGCCAGCAGCTTGATTCTGACAGGGGCCCCTGAAGCTTTCTTT,TRBJ1-1,TRBV4-3,TRBD1,NA
CASSDMIRETQYF,TGTGCCAGCAGTGATATGATTCGGGAGACCCAGTACTTC,TRBJ2-5,TRBV25-1,NA,NA
CASTPVGEPETQYF,TGTGCCAGCACCCCGGTGGGGGAGCCAGAGACCCAGTACTTC,TRBJ2-5,TRBV2,NA,NA
CASTQGADRTDTQYF,TGTGCCAGCACCCAAGGGGCGGACCGCACAGATACGCAGTATTTT,TRBJ2-3,TRBV6-5,NA,few
CASSLEGHAYGYTF,TGTGCCAGCAGCTTAGAGGGACACGCTTATGGCTACACCTTC,TRBJ1-2,TRBV7-8,NA,NA
CASSELESSYNEQYF,TGTGCCAGCAGTGAACTAGAGAGCTCCTACAATGAGCAGTACTTC,TRBJ2-7,TRBV2,NA,NA
CASRWTSGTYEQYF,TGTGCCAGCAGGTGGACTAGCGGGACCTACGAGCAGTACTTC,TRBJ2-7,TRBV11-2,TRBD2,few
CASSGSTGRYGYTF,TGTGCCAGCAGTGGGAGCACGGGGAGATATGGCTACACCTTC,TRBJ1-2,TRBV2,NA,few
CASSSRPLNTEAFF,TGTGCCAGCAGCTCCAGACCCCTGAACACTGAAGCTTTCTTT,TRBJ1-1,TRBV7-9,NA,NA
CASSGQGKLDTQYF,TGTGCCAGCAGTGGACAGGGCAAATTGGATACGCAGTATTTT,TRBJ2-3,TRBV6-6,TRBD1,NA
CASSQDVGRGEETQYF,TGTGCCAGCAGCCAAGATGTGGGGAGAGGGGAAGAGACCCAGTACTTC,TRBJ2-5,TRBV4-2,NA,NA
CSRDRSGETQYF,TGCAGTAGAGACAGGAGTGGCGAGACCCAGTACTTC,TRBJ2-5,TRBV20-1,NA,NA
CASSSSRSSWDEQYF,TGTGCCAGCAGTTCCTCCAGGTCTTCGTGGGATGAGCAGTACTTC,TRBJ2-7,TRBV6-2/TRBV6-3,NA,NA
CASSSAGQASYGYTF,TGTGCCAGCAGTTCGGCGGGACAGGCCTCCTATGGCTACACCTTC,TRBJ1-2,TRBV27,TRBD1,NA
CASSLLRTRNTGAFF,TGTGCCAGCAGCTTACTGAGGACAAGGAACACTGGAGCTTTCTTT,TRBJ1-1,TRBV7-2,NA,NA
CASSTRGTGGYEQYF,TGTGCCAGCAGCACCCGCGGGACAGGGGGCTACGAGCAGTACTTC,TRBJ2-7,TRBV7-2,TRBD1,NA
CASSLGHAIETQYF,TGTGCCAGCAGCTTGGGGCACGCAATAGAGACCCAGTACTTC,TRBJ2-5,TRBV5-6,NA,few
CASSREVRGTEQYF,TGTGCCAGCAGTCGAGAGGTCCGGGGTACCGAGCAGTACTTC,TRBJ2-7,TRBV28,NA,few
CASAGPPLDTQYF,TGTGCTAGTGCGGGACCCCCGTTAGATACGCAGTATTTT,TRBJ2-3,TRBV12-5,NA,NA
CASSPSRAEQFF,TGTGCCAGCAGCCCCTCCCGTGCGGAGCAGTTCTTC,TRBJ2-1,TRBV7-9,NA,NA
CSARDAPTGLSYEQYF,TGCAGTGCTAGAGATGCCCCTACCGGACTTTCCTACGAGCAGTACTTC,TRBJ2-7,TRBV20-1,NA,NA
CASSSVQGRTGELFF,TGTGCCAGCAGCTCCGTACAGGGTCGTACCGGGGAGCTGTTTTTT,TRBJ2-2,TRBV11-2,NA,once
CATSREGLAGRDEQFF,TGTGCCACCAGCAGAGAGGGACTAGCGGGGCGGGATGAGCAGTTCTTC,TRBJ2-1,TRBV15,TRBD2,NA